This T cell receptor (beta chain) appears in the sequencing data of a study of blood T cell repertoires in COVID-19. Overall study: COVID-19 samples from acute and convalescent phases originated in the United States, Italy and Spain. Nucleic acid was either cDNA or gDNA, and it came from T cells, B-cell-depleted T cells, or PBMCs.

Study processing details: Estimation of nucleated cell counts relied on the amplification of reference gene primers. Profiled with immunoSEQ multiplex PCR; TCRdb holds only in-frame clones, not every one. V and J calls and clone size are those listed in that table; D and trimming were worked out from the DNA. The data show about 6,000 clones, with more than 75% seen just once and 6% to 9% held by the top ten. With 2 bases clipped from V and 3 bases from J, the junction kept 3 bases outside the gene matches. Germline V gives CDR1 SGHRS, CDR2 YFSETQ. The CDR3 is 14 residues long. This TCR was sampled from a human donor in a cohort sampled during active COVID-19. The sequencing sample was made of peripheral blood. J is TRBJ2-7 and V is TRBV5-1, with 9 bases aligning to TRBD1. The CDR3 DNA sequence: TGCGCCAGCAGCTTACAGGGGGCTCTCTACGAGCAGTACTTC. This encodes CASSLQGALYEQYF.